This T cell receptor beta chain comes out of a study of response to subunit inactivated influenza vaccine. About this clonotype: Its target is not known.

There are 11 residues in the CDR3. The germline V gene has CDR1 DFQATT and CDR2 SNEGSKA (reference sequence). V dropped 1 base and J dropped 5 bases, with 6 bases sitting between them. The study, taken as a whole, reports: Seasonal influenza vaccination, on each occasion, was suggested by the authors to recruit few new T cells.

One entry per CDR3 protein results from TCRdb running MiXCR on the RT-PCR reads. The sample records roughly 570,000 distinct CDR3 sequences, 14% being singletons. Sequenced material: PBMCs from blood, taken 12 days after vaccination. The J gene is TRBJ2-7, the V gene TRBV20-1; D is unclear. The source of this sequence is a man aged 50 or older who received an inactivated influenza vaccine. The CDR3: CSARVGHEQYF. The CDR3 DNA sequence: TGCAGTGCTAGAGTCGGCCACGAGCAGTACTTC.